The present entry profiles one TCR beta chain with its context. The table lists this clonotype with many counts. The antigen this receptor binds is unknown. No much larger clone is present one base from it, and per-base qualities are unavailable. The CDR3, from cysteine to phenylalanine, totals 15 residues. Of the read, only the CDR3 DNA is kept; its 45 bases are in frame from base 1. Trimming takes 1 base off V and 3 bases off J; junction bases not matched to a gene: 5. CDR1 SGHRS and CDR2 YFSETQ were looked up in the germline V gene. The sample originates from a study of patients and donors after allogeneic stem cell transplantation (dated by TCRdb to 2018 to 2021). The library was made by RT-PCR. Sequencing was performed on a NextSeq 550. TCRdb reanalyzed the raw reads on its own, using fastp at Q25 for trimming and MiXCR for clone calling, and kept in-frame beta chains. Each CDR3 protein gets just one entry, which takes the most common genes and DNA from the rows behind it. Across this sample there are approximately 9,000 distinct CDR3 sequences, with 3% to 4.5% seen only once. The ten largest clonotypes hold nearly 20% of the sample.

Specimen: blood, either unsorted or a sorted T cell fraction (not recorded which). The origin of this receptor is a human donor who was either an allogeneic HSCT recipient or a stem cell or donor lymphocyte infusion donor (not recorded which). It is not recorded whose cells these are; they may come from a transplant donor. The chain is assembled from TRBV5-1 and TRBJ2-3; 7 nucleotides in the junction match TRBD2. CDR3 region: CASSLPSGITDTQYF. The bases read TGCGCCAGCAGCTTGCCCAGCGGGATAACAGATACGCAGTATTTT.